This T cell receptor (beta chain) was captured in a study of cytomegalovirus exposure and HLA in healthy donors. Vbeta (60) and Jbeta (13) primers were used in the PCR. The repertoire was sequenced with immunoSEQ multiplex PCR; TCRdb's copy has only in-frame clones and lacks some. The sample has roughly 150,000 clones, 64% seen once. CDR3 length: 17 residues. V was trimmed by 5 bases and J by 0 bases, leaving 19 bases between them. Per the germline V gene, CDR1 is SEHNR and CDR2 is FQNEAQ (reference sequence). This clone was detected only once. The sequencing sample was made of PBMCs. This clonotype was obtained from a woman in her 30s in good health and CMV-seropositive. V is TRBV7-9 and J is TRBJ1-2; no firm D call. DNA of the CDR3: TGTGCCAGCAGCCCGACCCCTGGTTTGACAACTAACTATGGCTACACCTTC. Translation gives CASSPTPGLTTNYGYTF.